The rows below give T cell receptor beta chains drawn from one sample of a study of control samples from healthy donors and cancer patients. Using immunoSEQ multiplex PCR, the repertoire was profiled, and TCRdb retains in-frame clones only, with some absent. The table shows 120,000 or so clones, with about 90% occurring only once. Source material: blood. These receptor sequences come from a man aged 55 to 70 in good health. CDR3s include the opening cysteine and the closing phenylalanine or tryptophan. The order of the fields is J gene, D gene, CDR3 length, V gene, clone size, CDR3 protein, CDR3 DNA. The D gene is left open where the match is weak. Only part of the rows carry a size: once, few, many, or a class if the clone is expanded.

TRBJ1-5 NA 16 TRBV28 once CASSPGGRDSNQPQHF TGTGCCAGCAGTCCCGGGGGTCGGGATAGCAATCAGCCCCAGCATTTT
TRBJ2-4 TRBD1 17 TRBV28 NA CASSPYPTGEAKNIQYF TGTGCCAGCAGTCCGTATCCGACAGGGGAGGCCAAAAACATTCAGTACTTC
TRBJ2-6 NA 14 TRBV28 NA CAVNAGSGANVLTF TGTGCCGTCAATGCGGGCTCTGGGGCCAACGTCCTGACTTTC
TRBJ1-2 NA 10 TRBV28 once CASSKGDYTF TGTGCCAGCTCTAAGGGTGACTACACCTTC
TRBJ1-1 TRBD1 12 TRBV12-3/TRBV12-4 once CASSPGGTEAFF TGTGCCAGCAGCCCAGGGGGCACTGAAGCTTTCTTT
TRBJ1-1 TRBD1 13 TRBV30 NA CAWRSGDRAEAFF TGTGCCTGGAGGAGTGGGGACAGAGCTGAAGCTTTCTTT
TRBJ2-7 TRBD2 14 TRBV9 NA CASSVASSGYEQYF TGTGCCAGCAGCGTAGCATCTAGCGGGTACGAGCAGTACTTC
TRBJ2-3 TRBD2 16 TRBV9 NA CASSEGGGGYPGSQYF TGTGCCAGCAGCGAAGGCGGGGGGGGCTACCCTGGCTCGCAGTATTTT
TRBJ2-5 NA 13 TRBV18 NA CASSPGLAETQYF TGTGCCAGCTCACCAGGGCTAGCGGAGACCCAGTACTTC
TRBJ1-1 NA 15 TRBV28 NA CASSLRVVAGIEAFF TGTGCCAGCAGTTTAAGGGTGGTCGCAGGGATTGAAGCTTTCTTT
TRBJ2-4 NA 15 TRBV5-1 few CASSLTAGQGVVQYF TGCGCCAGCAGCTTGACCGCCGGACAAGGGGTCGTTCAGTACTTC
TRBJ1-1 NA 16 TRBV6-6 NA CASSNLPVGLNTEAFF TGTGCCAGCAGTAATCTCCCTGTCGGGCTTAACACTGAAGCTTTCTTT
TRBJ2-2 TRBD2 13 TRBV6-5 NA CASSWTSGVELFF TGTGCCAGCAGTTGGACTAGCGGGGTGGAGCTGTTTTTT
TRBJ2-7 NA 12 TRBV9 NA CASSRDSYEQYF TGTGCCAGCAGCCGGGACTCCTACGAGCAGTACTTC
TRBJ1-5 TRBD1 13 TRBV7-9 NA CASSYRGGEPQHF TGTGCCAGCAGCTACAGGGGCGGAGAGCCCCAGCATTTT
TRBJ1-5 NA 13 TRBV29-1 NA CSVVEGNNQPQHF TGCAGCGTTGTTGAGGGTAACAATCAGCCCCAGCATTTT
TRBJ1-2 NA 12 TRBV12-3/TRBV12-4 NA CASSFGTTGYTF TGTGCCAGCAGTTTTGGGACAACCGGCTACACCTTC
TRBJ1-2 TRBD1 17 TRBV19 NA CASSGGGRVSGMDGYTF TGTGCCAGTAGTGGAGGGGGCCGCGTCTCTGGTATGGATGGCTACACCTTC
TRBJ2-7 NA 11 TRBV12-3/TRBV12-4 NA CASSYAAAAYF TGTGCCAGCAGTTATGCGGCGGCGGCGTACTTC
TRBJ1-2 TRBD1 18 TRBV6-1 NA CASSGVQGRSQFGDGYTF TGTGCCAGCAGTGGTGTACAGGGGAGGTCCCAGTTCGGGGATGGCTACACCTTC
TRBJ2-7 TRBD1 14 TRBV30 NA CAWSAQDRTYEQYF TGTGCCTGGAGTGCTCAGGACAGGACCTACGAGCAGTACTTC
TRBJ1-1 NA 13 TRBV5-1 NA CASSGSENTEAFF TGCGCCAGCAGTGGCAGCGAGAACACTGAAGCTTTCTTT
TRBJ2-7 NA 13 TRBV7-3 once CASSFPRTGEQYF TGTGCCAGCAGCTTCCCCAGGACGGGCGAGCAGTACTTC
TRBJ2-1 TRBD2 16 TRBV9 NA CASSPAGGGSYNEQFF TGTGCCAGCAGCCCGGCTGGGGGGGGCTCCTACAATGAGCAGTTCTTC
TRBJ2-2 NA 12 TRBV28 once CASSLLTGELFF TGTGCCAGCAGTTTACTAACCGGGGAGCTGTTTTTT
TRBJ1-1 TRBD1 14 TRBV4-3 NA CASSQKTGTSEAFF TGCGCCAGCAGCCAAAAGACAGGGACTTCTGAAGCTTTCTTT
TRBJ2-2 NA 15 TRBV5-1 NA CASSLGLGNTGELFF TGCGCCAGCAGCTTGGGACTAGGGAACACCGGGGAGCTGTTTTTT
TRBJ1-3 NA 13 TRBV7-2 NA CASSLEWGNTIYF TGTGCCAGCAGCCTAGAATGGGGAAACACCATATATTTT
TRBJ2-3 NA 15 TRBV28 NA CASAFRGRTTDTQYF TGTGCCAGCGCGTTCAGGGGCCGGACCACAGATACGCAGTATTTT
TRBJ1-3 TRBD1 14 TRBV6-5 NA CASRSDRAKGTIYF TGTGCCAGCAGAAGCGACAGGGCCAAAGGCACCATATATTTT
TRBJ2-4 NA 15 TRBV5-6 NA CASSLLEGGLNIQYF TGTGCCAGCAGTTTACTGGAGGGGGGATTAAACATTCAGTACTTC
TRBJ2-3 NA 16 TRBV6-4 NA CASSDSAAGATDTQYF TGTGCCAGCAGTGACTCTGCGGCGGGTGCAACAGATACGCAGTATTTT
TRBJ2-7 NA 13 TRBV19 NA CASSDRPSHEQYF TGTGCCAGTAGCGACAGGCCCAGCCACGAGCAGTACTTC
TRBJ1-1 NA 12 TRBV6-2/TRBV6-3 NA CASSNRASEAFF TGTGCCAGCAGTAACAGGGCCTCTGAAGCTTTCTTT
TRBJ2-5 NA 14 TRBV5-1 NA CASSLGQGRETQYF TGCGCCAGCAGCTTGGGCCAGGGTCGGGAGACCCAGTACTTC
TRBJ2-7 NA 16 TRBV19 NA CASSMYAGSSSYEQYF TGTGCCAGTAGTATGTATGCCGGGTCCTCGTCCTACGAGCAGTACTTC
TRBJ1-2 NA 14 TRBV19 NA CASSMMRGASGYTF TGTGCCAGTAGTATGATGAGGGGGGCCAGTGGCTACACCTTC
TRBJ2-3 NA 16 TRBV5-1 NA CASSSGIAEGTDTQYF TGCGCCAGCAGCTCGGGGATAGCGGAGGGCACAGATACGCAGTATTTT
TRBJ1-1 NA 14 TRBV7-2 NA CASSLVGVGTEAFF TGTGCCAGCAGCTTAGTAGGGGTAGGCACTGAAGCTTTCTTT
TRBJ1-1 NA 15 TRBV6-5 NA CASSYSPRDGTEAFF TGTGCCAGCAGTTACTCTCCCCGGGATGGCACTGAAGCTTTCTTT
TRBJ1-4 NA 13 TRBV27 NA CASRLRGSQKLFF TGTGCCAGCAGGCTCAGGGGATCACAAAAACTGTTTTTT
TRBJ1-5 TRBD1 15 TRBV9 NA CASSRTGGAGQPQHF TGTGCCAGCAGCCGGACAGGGGGCGCGGGTCAGCCCCAGCATTTT
TRBJ2-7 TRBD1 15 TRBV4-2 NA CASSQGQGAKSEQYF TGTGCCAGCAGCCAAGGACAGGGGGCGAAATCCGAGCAGTACTTC
TRBJ1-1 NA 12 TRBV7-9 NA CASSAQGYEAFF TGTGCCAGCAGCGCTCAGGGGTATGAAGCTTTCTTT
TRBJ2-5 TRBD2 18 TRBV10-1 once CASRPPVGSGAPGETQYF TGCGCCAGCAGGCCCCCGGTGGGTAGCGGGGCCCCGGGAGAGACCCAGTACTTC
TRBJ2-1 TRBD2 17 TRBV4-1 NA CASSQEPYLAGGWEQFF TGCGCCAGCAGCCAAGAACCCTACCTAGCGGGGGGCTGGGAGCAGTTCTTC
TRBJ1-2 NA 15 TRBV6-6 NA CASSLTDRVAEGYTF TGTGCCAGCAGTTTAACGGACAGAGTTGCGGAGGGCTACACCTTC
TRBJ2-1 NA 14 TRBV14 NA CASSQDIVANEQFF TGTGCCAGCAGCCAAGATATAGTGGCCAATGAGCAGTTCTTC
TRBJ2-7 TRBD2 16 TRBV4-1 once CASSQAPSGGAEEQYF TGCGCCAGCAGCCAGGCTCCTAGCGGGGGGGCCGAAGAGCAGTACTTC
TRBJ2-2 TRBD1 14 TRBV18 NA CASSRQGSTGELFF TGTGCCAGCTCACGACAGGGAAGCACCGGGGAGCTGTTTTTT
TRBJ2-3 TRBD2 18 TRBV15 once CATSRDLSGTGGADTQYF TGTGCCACCAGCAGAGATCTGAGCGGGACTGGGGGAGCAGATACGCAGTATTTT
TRBJ1-2 NA 13 TRBV19 once CASSSTGTYGYTF TGTGCCAGTAGTAGTACAGGAACCTATGGCTACACCTTC
TRBJ1-4 NA 15 TRBV11-2 NA CASSTTETTNEKLFF TGTGCCAGCAGCACTACGGAGACAACTAATGAAAAACTGTTTTTT
TRBJ1-1 TRBD1 16 TRBV5-1 NA CASSLRPGTGGTEAFF TGCGCCAGCAGCTTACGACCCGGGACAGGGGGCACTGAAGCTTTCTTT
TRBJ2-3 TRBD2 16 TRBV18 NA CASSPTRQGGTDTQYF TGTGCCAGCTCACCAACCCGCCAGGGAGGGACAGATACGCAGTATTTT
TRBJ1-4 NA 15 TRBV30 NA CAWGPIGGTNEKLFF TGTGCCTGGGGTCCCATCGGGGGGACTAATGAAAAACTGTTTTTT
TRBJ2-7 TRBD2 16 TRBV7-2 few CASSLGLAGVSYEQYF TGTGCCAGCAGCTTAGGGCTAGCGGGGGTCTCCTACGAGCAGTACTTC
TRBJ1-4 NA 15 TRBV7-2 NA CASSFSGTGNEKLFF TGTGCCAGCAGCTTTTCCGGGACGGGAAATGAAAAACTGTTTTTT
TRBJ1-1 NA 11 TRBV12-3/TRBV12-4 NA CASRRGAEAFF TGTGCCAGCAGGAGGGGTGCTGAAGCTTTCTTT
TRBJ2-3 NA 16 TRBV28 NA CASSRLGGPSTDTQYF TGTGCCAGCAGCCGACTCGGGGGCCCTAGCACAGATACGCAGTATTTT